The 5 T cell receptor beta chains below all came from one sample that was sequenced in a study of early T cells in non-severe SARS-CoV-2 infection. TCRdb re-called the 5' RACE reads through MiXCR, storing one row per CDR3 protein. The sample contains fewer than 120,000 distinct CDR3 sequences, about 12% of which appear only once. The sequences come from whole blood, collected at baseline. Source of these receptors: an adult who was a healthcare worker with PCR-confirmed SARS-CoV-2 infection or an uninfected control (not recorded which).

This sequence joins TRBV3-1 and TRBJ1-2, with D unresolved. In germline, CDR1 is LGHDT, CDR2 YNNKEL (reference sequence). Trimming removed 0 bases from V and 5 bases from J, with 10 bases in between. This CDR3 comprises 14 residues. The CDR3 spells CASSQDGVSYGYTF. CDR3 bases: TGTGCCAGCAGCCAAGATGGGGTGTCGTATGGCTACACCTTC.

In its sample, this clonotype was seen many times. CDR3 residues: CASSYSQPQETGNNQPQHF. For the CDR3, the DNA is TGTGCCAGCAGTTACTCCCAACCGCAAGAGACAGGGAACAATCAGCCCCAGCATTTT. The chain links TRBV6-5 to TRBJ1-5; 7 nucleotides match TRBD1. Germline V gives CDR1 MNHEY, CDR2 SVGAGI. V shed 0 bases, J shed 3 bases, and the junction held 14 bases outside the gene matches. The CDR3 runs to 19 residues.

In DNA, the CDR3 is TGCGCCAGCAGCTTGGCATCAGCGCTAGGGCAGTACTTC. Protein product: CASSLASALGQYF. The chain recombines TRBV5-1 with TRBJ2-7, with D unresolved. This CDR3 is 13 amino acids long. Between the trimmed V and J ends, which lost 0 bases and 9 bases, there was a span of 13 bases. The germline V gene has CDR1 SGHRS and CDR2 YFSETQ. Full variable domain (outside the CDR3, taken from reference TRBV5-1 and TRBJ2-7): KAGVTQTPRYLIKTRGQQVTLSCSPISGHRSVSWYQQTPGQGLQFLFEYFSETQRNKGNFPGRFSGRQFSNSRSEMNVSTLELGDSALYLCASSLASALGQYFGPGTRLTVT.

Only a few counts were recorded for this clonotype. V and J are TRBV27 and TRBJ2-1; tentatively, D is TRBD2 (6 bases). The V end lost 6 bases, the J end lost 2 bases, and 17 bases lay between the germline ends. This CDR3 has 16 amino acids. The germline gives CDR1 MNHEY, CDR2 SMNVEV (reference sequence). The CDR3 DNA reads as TGTGCCAGCAGCGGAGGGACCCAAGGAACCTACAATGAGCAGTTCTTC. This codes for CASSGGTQGTYNEQFF.

A few counts support this clonotype. The chain recombines TRBV20-1 with TRBJ2-2; D gene ambiguous. The CDR3 covers 14 residues. Trimming took 1 base from V and 1 from J, leaving 7 bases between them. Germline V gene data show CDR1 as DFQATT and CDR2 as SNEGSKA (reference sequence). CDR3 nucleotide sequence: TGCAGTGCTAGAGCCTCAAGGAACACCGGGGAGCTGTTTTTT. This sequence encodes CSARASRNTGELFF.